Listed here are 17 T cell receptor beta chains from one sample, sequenced in a study of T cells after yellow fever vaccination. One entry per CDR3 protein, called by TCRdb with MiXCR from the 5' RACE reads. The data contain approximately 250,000 distinct CDR3 sequences, approximately 6.3% of them seen just once; the ten biggest clones take up approximately 0.99%. This sample comprised CD4+ T cells sorted from PBMCs, obtained on the day of the yellow fever booster vaccination. These TCRs come from a man aged 25-40 years who received the YFV17D yellow fever vaccine.

The V gene is TRBV12-3 or TRBV12-4, the J gene TRBJ2-5, with D possibly being TRBD2 (6 bases). The CDR3 has 15 amino acids. V was trimmed by 1 base and J by 2 bases, leaving 11 bases between them. The CDR3 here is CASSLGGVVQETQYF. The DNA for the CDR3 is TGTGCCAGCAGTTTAGGGGGGGTAGTACAAGAGACCCAGTACTTC.

The CDR3 region has the DNA TGTGCCAGCAGCCAAGATAGCGGGAGGAACGACAATGAGCAGTTCTTC. Amino acids: CASSQDSGRNDNEQFF. This chain joins TRBV4-2 and TRBJ2-1; the match to TRBD2 covers 10 bases. The germline V gene encodes CDR1 LGHNA and CDR2 YNFKEQ. The CDR3 spans 16 residues. Trimming cost V 0 bases and J 5 bases; bases outside gene matches: 4.

There are a few counts of this clonotype. The chain uses TRBV18 and TRBJ2-7, with 10 bases matching TRBD2. CDR1 is KGHSH and CDR2 is LQKENI in the germline V gene. The CDR3 spans 16 residues. V lost 4 bases, J lost 3 bases, and 9 bases stayed unmatched. CDR3 coding DNA: TGTGCCAGCTCACTCTCCGGGACTAGCGTCTTCTACGAGCAGTACTTC. Its protein is CASSLSGTSVFYEQYF.

This clonotype turned up a few times. The genes are TRBV6-5 and TRBJ2-5; TRBD1 or TRBD2 may be the D gene (5 bases each). The V end was cut by 0 bases, the J end by 3 bases, with 11 bases between. Germline V gene data show CDR1 as MNHEY and CDR2 as SVGAGI. This CDR3 is built from 15 residues. The CDR3 sequence: CASSYSGPREETQYF. CDR3 sequence (DNA): TGTGCCAGCAGTTACTCGGGACCGAGGGAAGAGACCCAGTACTTC.

This clonotype occurred many times. The chain combines TRBV6-1 with TRBJ2-7; no clear D. The CDR3 totals 14 residues. The germline CDR1 and CDR2 sequences are MNHNS and SASEGT. Trimming removed 5 bases from V and 2 bases from J, with 13 bases in between. The CDR3 loop is CASSPRRTTYEQYF. The CDR3 DNA reads TGTGCCAGCAGTCCCAGACGGACCACCTACGAGCAGTACTTC.

This clonotype was detected only a few times. The chain couples TRBV4-3 to TRBJ2-5; the D is unclear. The CDR3 is made up of 14 amino acids. The ends were cut back, 4 bases at V and 2 bases at J, with 11 bases in the middle. Per germline, CDR1 LGHNA and CDR2 YSLEER. CDR3 DNA: TGCGCCAGCAGCCCTCGGGCCCAGCAAGAGACCCAGTACTTC. It codes for CASSPRAQQETQYF.

This clonotype was picked up a small number of times. This chain uses TRBV6-5 with TRBJ2-7, with a weak D call TRBD1 (5 bases). The germline CDR1 and CDR2 sequences are MNHEY and SVGAGI. V shed 0 bases and J shed 7 bases, with 16 bases lying between them. This CDR3 region has 15 residues. The CDR3 is CASSYSNPGSEEQYF. The CDR3 DNA is TGTGCCAGCAGTTACTCGAATCCAGGGTCGGAGGAGCAGTACTTC.

V and J are TRBV5-5 and TRBJ1-5; 8 bases agree with TRBD1. This CDR3 has 18 amino acids. V was pared by 0 bases and J by 6 bases, with 14 bases of the junction left unmatched. The germline V gene has CDR1 SGHKS and CDR2 YYEKEE (reference sequence). In DNA form, the CDR3 reads TGTGCCAGCAGCTTGGGGACAGGGAGTGGGAAAATACGTCAGCCCCAGCATTTT. Encoded protein: CASSLGTGSGKIRQPQHF.

This clonotype has a handful of counts. The CDR3 sequence: CASSVKRGAGELFF. CDR3 sequence (DNA): TGTGCCAGCAGTGTAAAACGAGGGGCCGGGGAGCTGTTTTTT. The chain couples TRBV2 to TRBJ2-2, with D perhaps given as TRBD1 or TRBD2 (5 bases each). Per the germline V gene, CDR1 is SNHLY and CDR2 is FYNNEI. V lost 4 bases and J lost 6, with 12 bases in between. The CDR3 has 14 amino acids.

This clonotype was seen repeatedly, ten times or more. The rearrangement links TRBV5-6 to TRBJ2-3; 11 bases align to TRBD2. Germline V gene data show CDR1 as SGHDT and CDR2 as YYEEEE. This CDR3 region has 15 residues. V shed 2 bases and J 3 bases; nucleotides not matched to a gene: 2. CDR3 region: CASSLLAGETDTQYF. The CDR3 DNA reads as TGTGCCAGCAGCTTACTAGCGGGAGAAACAGATACGCAGTATTTT.

Many counts were recorded for this clonotype. The chain is built from TRBV5-1 and TRBJ2-2; D uncertain. Germline V gene sequence: CDR1 SGHRS, CDR2 YFSETQ. Trimming pared 6 bases from V and 5 bases from J, leaving 11 bases between. The CDR3 consists of 13 residues. The CDR3 is CASKMQETGELFF. The CDR3 DNA reads as TGCGCCAGCAAAATGCAAGAGACCGGGGAGCTGTTTTTT.

This clonotype was counted only a few times. The DNA for the CDR3 is TGTGCCAGCGCTGGAGACTCCCGAGGAGAGACCCAGTACTTC. Encoded protein: CASAGDSRGETQYF. The chain combines TRBV6-2 or TRBV6-3 with TRBJ2-5; D not resolved. The CDR3 has 14 amino acids. The ends were cut back, 8 bases at V and 4 bases at J, with 17 bases in the middle. Per the germline V gene, CDR1 is MNHEY and CDR2 is SVGEGT.

This clonotype has ten or more counts. The gene calls are TRBV7-6 and TRBJ2-7, with 8 positions matching TRBD1. The J segment lost 2 bases and the V segment lost 1 base, leaving 4 bases of the junction unmatched. The CDR3 has 15 amino acids. The germline V gene has CDR1 SGHVS and CDR2 FNYEAQ. This chain's CDR3 is CASSLGTGHTYEQYF. The CDR3, as DNA: TGTGCCAGCAGCTTAGGGACAGGGCACACCTACGAGCAGTACTTC.

This clonotype was seen more than once but under ten times. V is TRBV7-2 and J is TRBJ2-3, with 7 nucleotides matching TRBD2. CDR3 length: 15 residues. Germline loops: CDR1 SGHTA, CDR2 FQGNSA. J lost 1 base, V lost 3 bases, and 4 bases had no gene match. The CDR3 region has the DNA TGTGCCAGCAGCTTCTCGGGGGGAGGCACAGATACGCAGTATTTT. This gives the protein CASSFSGGGTDTQYF.

The chain employs TRBV4-3 and TRBJ1-1; D remains ambiguous. Trimming left V 1 base short and J 4 bases short, with 10 bases between. Germline V gene sequence: CDR1 LGHNA, CDR2 YSLEER. The CDR3 contains 14 residues. CDR3 amino acids: CASSQGPRATEAFF. The CDR3 DNA follows: TGCGCCAGCAGCCAAGGGCCCCGAGCCACTGAAGCTTTCTTT.

This clonotype was picked up a small number of times. The chain uses TRBV20-1 and TRBJ2-3; D may be TRBD2 (6 bases). The CDR3 extends over 15 amino acids. Between the trimmed V and J ends, which lost 0 bases and 2 bases, there was a span of 12 bases. Per the germline V gene, CDR1 is DFQATT and CDR2 is SNEGSKA (reference sequence). The chain's CDR3 is CSARDSAGHTDTQYF. As DNA, the CDR3 is TGCAGTGCTAGAGACTCAGCGGGCCACACAGATACGCAGTATTTT.

There are a few counts of this clonotype. The genes are TRBV12-3 or TRBV12-4 and TRBJ1-5, with 10 bases matching TRBD1. V shed 4 bases, J shed 7 bases, and the junction held 4 bases outside the gene matches. The CDR3 has 14 residues. The CDR3 region is CASSWGQGRQPQHF. The CDR3 bases are TGTGCCAGCAGTTGGGGACAGGGGAGACAGCCCCAGCATTTT.